The 9 T cell receptor beta chains in this list originate from one sample, sequenced in a study of shared clonotypes between healthy human individuals. Assay used: immunoSEQ multiplex PCR; TCRdb lists only in-frame clones, some missing. The sample carries 2.3 million or so clones, roughly 93% recorded once. Sequencing was done on a sample of naive CD4+ T cells from PBMCs. The subset is: CD45RA+ positively selected. The receptor set was obtained from a man aged 18-30 years in good health. Some clones in this sample may be carry-over from other donors' samples.

The rearrangement uses TRBV4-3 and TRBJ2-1, with 10 bases aligning to TRBD2. The germline V gene encodes CDR1 LGHNA and CDR2 YSLEER. With 2 bases clipped from V and 2 bases from J, the junction kept 15 bases outside the gene matches. The CDR3 consists of 20 residues. In DNA, the CDR3 is TGCGCCAGCAGCCAATCATTGGGAGGCAGCGGGAGGGTAACCTACAATGAGCAGTTCTTC. This sequence encodes CASSQSLGGSGRVTYNEQFF.

V and J are TRBV11-3 and TRBJ2-7, with 9 nucleotides matching TRBD2. Trimming removed 4 bases from V and 2 bases from J; junction bases left unmatched: 12. CDR1 and CDR2 from the germline V gene are SGHNT and YENEEA. The CDR3 spans 17 residues. DNA of the CDR3: TGTGCCAGCAGCTCCGGGACTAGCCAAACAAGGGCCTACGAGCAGTACTTC. Its translation: CASSSGTSQTRAYEQYF.

The V and J genes are TRBV6-1 and TRBJ2-7; D uncertain. V was shortened by 4 bases and J by 8 bases, with 15 bases between the two germline ends. The germline gives CDR1 MNHNS, CDR2 SASEGT. The CDR3 is 13 amino acids. In DNA, the CDR3 is TGTGCCAGCAGTGTCAGGCAGTTTACGAAGCAGTACTTC. It specifies CASSVRQFTKQYF.

CDR3 in DNA: TGTGCCAGCAGTTCCAATTTCCAGGGATCCGGGGAGCTGTTTTTT. This gives the protein CASSSNFQGSGELFF. The V and J genes are TRBV6-5 and TRBJ2-2; a weak D match, TRBD1 (5 bases). The germline CDR1 and CDR2 sequences are MNHEY and SVGAGI. Trimming cost V 4 bases and J 6 bases, with 15 bases left between them. CDR3 length: 15 residues.

The genes are TRBV28 and TRBJ2-1, with 15 bases matching TRBD2. The CDR3 contains 20 residues. J was trimmed by 3 bases and V by 4 bases; bases with no gene match: 13. Germline V gene sequence: CDR1 MDHEN, CDR2 SYDVKM. CDR3 nucleotides: TGTGCCAGCAGTTCTCCACGGTATCGGACTAGCGGGAGGGTCTACAATGAGCAGTTCTTC. Translated: CASSSPRYRTSGRVYNEQFF.

The V call is TRBV30, the J call TRBJ1-2; 11 bases agree with TRBD1. CDR1 is GTSNPN, CDR2 SVGIG, per germline (reference sequence). The CDR3 sequence is 16 residues long. Trimming took 4 bases from V and 3 from J; bases not matched to a gene: 10. DNA for the CDR3: TGTGCCTGGATTTCGGGCAGGGGACAGGGGGACTATGGCTACACCTTC. Encoded protein: CAWISGRGQGDYGYTF.

The chain uses TRBV4-1 and TRBJ2-1, with a tentative D call TRBD2 (5 bases). CDR3 length: 18 amino acids. Germline V CDR1 and CDR2: MGHRA, YSYEKL. The V and J ends lost 1 base and 3 bases respectively, with 19 bases between them. CDR3 DNA sequence: TGCGCCAGCAGCCAAGGGTCACCCGGGCGGAGGAACTACAATGAGCAGTTCTTC. Translation: CASSQGSPGRRNYNEQFF.

V is TRBV19 and J is TRBJ1-2, with D uncertain. The V end lost 4 bases, the J end lost 5 bases, and 14 bases lay between the germline ends. The CDR3 length is 14 residues. Germline CDR1 reads LNHDA; CDR2 reads SQIVND (reference sequence). The CDR3 protein is CASSRSVPNYGYTF. In DNA form, the CDR3 reads TGTGCCAGTAGTAGGTCGGTTCCCAATTATGGCTACACCTTC.

This clone was recorded once. This chain uses TRBV5-1 with TRBJ1-1, with TRBD1 as a possible D gene (6 bases). The CDR3 contains 15 residues. V lost 3 bases to trimming and J lost 6 bases, with 18 bases between them. Germline CDR1 SGHRS, CDR2 YFSETQ. DNA for the CDR3: TGCGCCAGCAGCTCGGGAACAGGGTTAATCGCTGAAGCTTTCTTT. It translates to CASSSGTGLIAEAFF.